This TCR beta chain was identified in a study of OX40 agonist ivuxolimab in advanced cancers. Findings of the study overall: With doses of 0.1 to 3.0 mg/kg, CD4+ and CD8+ blood T cells had undergone clonal expansion by week 6.

As regards this clone: Its matching antigen is unknown.

Between the trimmed V and J ends, which lost 4 bases and 2 bases, there was a span of 11 bases. This CDR3 has 14 residues. Germline-derived CDR1 and CDR2 are LNHDA and SQIVND (reference sequence). Profiling relied on immunoSEQ multiplex PCR, and the TCRdb table lists in-frame clones only, not all of them. The sample holds 50,000 to 75,000 clones, approximately 90% seen once. Autoimmune disease history or systemic immunosuppression barred patients. The clonotype was recovered from an adult with an advanced solid tumor such as melanoma, head and neck, liver or kidney cancer. The genes are TRBV19 and TRBJ2-5; D is perhaps TRBD2 (6 bases). The material sequenced was CD4+ or CD8+ T cells sorted from blood, taken in a trial of the OX40 agonist ivuxolimab. In DNA, the CDR3 is TGTGCCAGTAGTAGAACCGGGACTCAAGAGACCCAGTACTTC. Protein product: CASSRTGTQETQYF.